This is a list of T cell receptor beta chains from one sample in a study of T-cell reconstitution after alpha-beta-depleted transplantation in children. TCRdb reprocessed the PCR reads with MiXCR, giving one entry per CDR3 protein. Among about 980,000 distinct CDR3 sequences listed, 25% to 30% were seen once. This specimen was PBMCs, mostly from graft donor cells, taken 360 days after TCRalphabeta/CD19-depleted stem cell transplant. These receptors were taken from a boy less than two years old who had a stem cell transplant for SCID, so the T cells may come from the graft donor. The CDR3 runs from the conserved cysteine through the conserved F or W. The D gene is left open where the match is weak. Size tells how often a clone was seen (once, few, many) or the class of an expanded clone, and some rows leave it out.

size | J | V | D | CDR3 | DNA
NA | TRBJ2-1 | TRBV30 | TRBD1 | CAWGGQGDFYNEQFF | TGTGCCTGGGGGGGACAGGGGGACTTCTACAATGAGCAGTTCTTC
few | TRBJ1-4 | TRBV4-2 | NA | CASSELQGSPNEKLFF | TGTGCCAGCAGCGAACTTCAGGGGTCCCCTAATGAAAAACTGTTTTTT
few | TRBJ2-2 | TRBV10-3 | NA | CATGEVRETGELFF | TGTGCCACCGGGGAGGTCAGGGAAACCGGGGAGCTGTTTTTT
many | TRBJ2-1 | TRBV7-2 | NA | CASSLAGGLSNEQFF | TGTGCCAGCAGCTTAGCGGGGGGGCTAAGCAATGAGCAGTTCTTC
NA | TRBJ2-7 | TRBV5-1 | TRBD1 | CASSLQGAVDEQYF | TGCGCCAGCAGCCTTCAGGGGGCCGTAGACGAGCAGTACTTC
NA | TRBJ2-7 | TRBV29-1 | TRBD1 | CSVSGQGRATYEQYF | TGCAGCGTTTCGGGACAGGGTAGGGCCACCTACGAGCAGTACTTC
NA | TRBJ2-5 | TRBV29-1 | NA | CSVAGGGSFWETQYF | TGCAGCGTTGCAGGAGGGGGGTCCTTCTGGGAGACCCAGTACTTC
NA | TRBJ2-5 | TRBV7-2 | TRBD1 | CASSLVVGQRSETQYF | TGTGCCAGCAGCTTAGTAGTGGGACAGCGCTCGGAGACCCAGTACTTC
once | TRBJ2-1 | TRBV9 | TRBD2 | CASSVTSGEQFF | TGTGCCAGCAGCGTTACTAGCGGTGAGCAGTTCTTC
NA | TRBJ2-1 | TRBV5-1 | TRBD2 | CASSTSGGDYNEQFF | TGCGCCAGCAGCACTAGCGGGGGCGATTACAATGAGCAGTTCTTC
NA | TRBJ2-2 | TRBV6-1 | NA | CASSRRSRVAGELFF | TGTGCCAGCAGCCGGAGGAGCAGGGTGGCCGGGGAGCTGTTTTTT
NA | TRBJ2-2 | TRBV5-1 | TRBD1 | CASSLGQGETGELFF | TGCGCCAGCAGCTTGGGACAGGGTGAAACCGGGGAGCTGTTTTTT
NA | TRBJ2-7 | TRBV5-1 | NA | CASSFGSSAYEQYF | TGCGCCAGCAGCTTCGGAAGCAGCGCCTACGAGCAGTACTTC
few | TRBJ2-5 | TRBV20-1 | TRBD2 | CSARRGVETQYF | TGCAGTGCTAGGCGGGGGGTAGAGACCCAGTACTTC
few | TRBJ2-3 | TRBV12-3/TRBV12-4 | NA | CASSSPSGFRTDTQYF | TGTGCCAGCAGTTCCCCCTCCGGGTTCCGCACAGATACGCAGTATTTT
NA | TRBJ2-7 | TRBV21-1 | NA | CASSKGDRGSEQYF | TGTGCCAGCAGCAAAGGGGACAGGGGAAGCGAGCAGTACTTC
few | TRBJ2-2 | TRBV18 | NA | CASSPLGGSPNTGELFF | TGTGCCAGCTCACCTCTAGGAGGAAGCCCGAACACCGGGGAGCTGTTTTTT
NA | TRBJ2-5 | TRBV20-1 | NA | CSAREWRVLETQYF | TGCAGTGCTAGAGAGTGGAGGGTCCTAGAGACCCAGTACTTC
few | TRBJ1-1 | TRBV5-1 | NA | CASSLGKPGTEAFF | TGCGCCAGCAGCTTGGGAAAACCAGGCACTGAAGCTTTCTTT
NA | TRBJ2-3 | TRBV7-9 | TRBD1 | CASSLAGTALDTQYF | TGTGCCAGCAGCTTGGCCGGGACAGCCTTAGATACGCAGTATTTT
many | TRBJ2-1 | TRBV4-1 | NA | CASSQVANEQFF | TGCGCCAGCAGCCAAGTCGCGAATGAGCAGTTCTTC
few | TRBJ1-2 | TRBV29-1 | NA | CSVVRGNYGYTF | TGCAGCGTGGTCAGGGGAAACTATGGCTACACCTTC
once | TRBJ1-2 | TRBV24-1 | NA | CATSDLPGNGYTF | TGTGCCACCAGTGATTTGCCCGGGAATGGCTACACCTTC
many | TRBJ1-2 | TRBV4-3 | NA | CASSQGPNYGYTF | TGTGCCAGCAGTCAGGGGCCGAACTATGGCTACACCTTC
NA | TRBJ1-1 | TRBV10-3 | TRBD1 | CAISGGSGGRGTEAFF | TGTGCCATCAGTGGGGGGTCAGGGGGAAGAGGCACTGAAGCTTTCTTT
NA | TRBJ2-3 | TRBV14 | NA | CASSQELGTDTQYF | TGTGCCAGCAGCCAGGAATTGGGCACAGATACGCAGTATTTT
NA | TRBJ2-1 | TRBV4-1 | NA | CASSQRGASYNEQFF | TGCGCCAGCAGCCAAAGGGGGGCCTCCTACAATGAGCAGTTCTTC
few | TRBJ2-1 | TRBV9 | NA | CASSVNSLNEQFF | TGTGCCAGCAGCGTAAACAGCCTGAATGAGCAGTTCTTC
few | TRBJ2-4 | TRBV12-3/TRBV12-4 | TRBD2 | CASKTSGGVNIQYF | TGTGCCAGCAAGACTAGCGGGGGGGTAAACATTCAGTACTTC
few | TRBJ1-1 | TRBV29-1 | NA | CSVRTVTEAFF | TGCAGCGTCCGGACAGTGACTGAAGCTTTCTTT
few | TRBJ2-1 | TRBV7-2 | TRBD1 | CASSFWTGEYNEQFF | TGTGCCAGCAGCTTTTGGACAGGGGAATACAATGAGCAGTTCTTC
once | TRBJ2-3 | TRBV5-1 | TRBD2 | CASSPQAGGLTDTQYF | TGCGCCAGCAGCCCGCAAGCGGGGGGTCTAACAGATACGCAGTATTTT
NA | TRBJ1-1 | TRBV6-5 | NA | CASSYHGSGRANTEAFF | TGTGCCAGCAGTTACCATGGTTCCGGCAGAGCTAACACTGAAGCTTTCTTT
NA | TRBJ2-1 | TRBV10-3 | TRBD2 | CAIRTSGAHNEQFF | TGTGCCATAAGGACTAGCGGGGCCCACAATGAGCAGTTCTTC
NA | TRBJ2-3 | TRBV12-5 | TRBD2 | CASGLGSIAGGRDTQYF | TGTGCTAGTGGTTTAGGTTCGATAGCGGGGGGGCGCGATACGCAGTATTTT
few | TRBJ1-1 | TRBV29-1 | NA | CSVEGTVNTEAFF | TGCAGCGTTGAAGGGACAGTGAACACTGAAGCTTTCTTT
NA | TRBJ1-5 | TRBV4-1 | NA | CASSQDGEGFSNQPQHF | TGCGCCAGCAGCCAAGATGGAGAGGGGTTTAGCAATCAGCCCCAGCATTTT
NA | TRBJ2-4 | TRBV12-3/TRBV12-4 | NA | CASSPQGLKNIQYF | TGTGCCAGCAGTCCTCAGGGACTCAAAAACATTCAGTACTTC
NA | TRBJ2-1 | TRBV5-1 | TRBD2 | CASRGGTSGAYNEQFF | TGCGCCAGCAGAGGCGGAACTAGCGGGGCATACAATGAGCAGTTCTTC
many | TRBJ2-7 | TRBV10-3 | NA | CASQGLAYEQYF | TGTGCCTCGCAGGGCCTCGCCTACGAGCAGTACTTC
NA | TRBJ2-1 | TRBV5-5 | TRBD2 | CASSPTSGRYNEQFF | TGTGCCAGCAGCCCGACTAGCGGGCGTTACAATGAGCAGTTCTTC
NA | TRBJ2-1 | TRBV28 | NA | CASSLHAGGSNEQFF | TGTGCCAGCAGTTTACACGCAGGGGGGTCTAATGAGCAGTTCTTC
NA | TRBJ2-1 | TRBV6-5 | TRBD2 | CASSYQRGYNEQFF | TGTGCCAGCAGTTACCAGCGGGGTTACAATGAGCAGTTCTTC
once | TRBJ2-7 | TRBV6-5 | TRBD1 | CASSNSGTGGREQYF | TGTGCCAGCAGTAACTCCGGGACAGGGGGCCGCGAGCAGTACTTC
NA | TRBJ2-3 | TRBV29-1 | NA | CSSRRGSSTDTQYF | TGCAGCAGTCGCCGGGGGTCTAGCACAGATACGCAGTATTTT
few | TRBJ2-7 | TRBV10-2 | NA | CASSESMAGTYEQYF | TGCGCCAGCAGTGAGTCGATGGCCGGTACCTACGAGCAGTACTTC
few | TRBJ2-7 | TRBV9 | NA | CASSVGAGGAPYEQYF | TGTGCCAGCAGCGTAGGGGCGGGCGGGGCCCCCTACGAGCAGTACTTC
many | TRBJ2-7 | TRBV28 | TRBD1 | CASSLSGTGGYEQYF | TGTGCCAGCAGTTTATCCGGGACAGGGGGCTACGAGCAGTACTTC
NA | TRBJ2-4 | TRBV7-8 | TRBD1 | CATSTGKGKNIQYF | TGTGCCACCTCGACAGGGAAAGGCAAAAACATTCAGTACTTC
NA | TRBJ2-2 | TRBV29-1 | TRBD1 | CSGSQGQGRTGELFF | TGCAGCGGATCACAGGGACAGGGAAGAACCGGGGAGCTGTTTTTT
few | TRBJ2-7 | TRBV6-1 | NA | CASSETSGTSYEQYF | TGTGCCAGCAGTGAGACGTCTGGGACCTCCTACGAGCAGTACTTC
NA | TRBJ2-5 | TRBV28 | TRBD2 | CASSPGVAGDQETQYF | TGTGCCAGCAGTCCCGGGGTAGCGGGGGACCAAGAGACCCAGTACTTC
NA | TRBJ2-3 | TRBV18 | NA | CASSPTDTQTDTQYF | TGTGCCAGCTCACCGACGGACACCCAAACAGATACGCAGTATTTT
NA | TRBJ1-6 | TRBV5-1 | NA | CASRPGVSYNSPLHF | TGCGCCAGCAGGCCAGGGGTCTCCTATAATTCACCCCTCCACTTT
once | TRBJ2-5 | TRBV29-1 | TRBD2 | CSVAGTSGQETQYF | TGCAGCGTTGCGGGGACTAGCGGACAAGAGACCCAGTACTTC
NA | TRBJ1-4 | TRBV7-2 | NA | CASSPWWNEKLFF | TGTGCCAGCAGCCCTTGGTGGAATGAAAAACTGTTTTTT
many | TRBJ2-1 | TRBV20-1 | TRBD2 | CSATRTSPNEQFF | TGCAGTGCTACCCGGACTAGCCCTAATGAGCAGTTCTTC
NA | TRBJ2-1 | TRBV14 | NA | CASSQLGGTYNEQFF | TGTGCCAGCAGCCAATTAGGCGGTACCTACAATGAGCAGTTCTTC
NA | TRBJ2-2 | TRBV7-2 | NA | CASSSRLLSGELFF | TGTGCCAGCAGCTCCCGATTGCTCTCCGGGGAGCTGTTTTTT
few | TRBJ2-7 | TRBV2 | TRBD2 | CASSQEPGLTYEQYF | TGTGCCAGCAGCCAAGAACCGGGACTAACGTACGAGCAGTACTTC